This T cell receptor (beta chain) was documented in a study of CD8+ T cells in alopecia areata. The overall study: It was oral tofacitinib, at 5 to 10 mg twice daily, that treated patients received. Treatment with tofacitinib (6 to 18 months) was followed by 6 months off drug.

The ends were cut back, 3 bases at V and 0 bases at J, with 14 bases in the middle. CDR3 length: 15 amino acids. Germline loops: CDR1 GTSNPN, CDR2 SVGIG (reference sequence). Treatment defined: oral pan-JAK inhibitor, 5-10 mg twice daily. Extracted from the samples, RNA was reverse transcribed into cDNA to serve as the sequencing template. TCRdb's table, derived via immunoSEQ multiplex PCR, lists solely in-frame clones and lacks some. In the table there are under 200,000 clones, approximately 62% of which are singletons. Study observations and caveats: Whether baseline CD8+ expansion is linked to response remains uncertain, given a single nonresponder. Normal scalp showed lower clonality than lesional scalp, especially alopecia totalis/universalis.

In the case of this clone: The antigen remains undetermined.

The V and J genes are TRBV30 and TRBJ2-5; perhaps TRBD2 as D (5 bases). The origin of this receptor is a human donor with alopecia areata. Here the sequenced sample was CD4+ T cells sorted from blood, taken at week 24, from a patient treated with tofacitinib. The CDR3 is CAWRKLESNQETQYF. DNA for the CDR3: TGTGCCTGGAGAAAACTAGAAAGTAACCAAGAGACCCAGTACTTC.